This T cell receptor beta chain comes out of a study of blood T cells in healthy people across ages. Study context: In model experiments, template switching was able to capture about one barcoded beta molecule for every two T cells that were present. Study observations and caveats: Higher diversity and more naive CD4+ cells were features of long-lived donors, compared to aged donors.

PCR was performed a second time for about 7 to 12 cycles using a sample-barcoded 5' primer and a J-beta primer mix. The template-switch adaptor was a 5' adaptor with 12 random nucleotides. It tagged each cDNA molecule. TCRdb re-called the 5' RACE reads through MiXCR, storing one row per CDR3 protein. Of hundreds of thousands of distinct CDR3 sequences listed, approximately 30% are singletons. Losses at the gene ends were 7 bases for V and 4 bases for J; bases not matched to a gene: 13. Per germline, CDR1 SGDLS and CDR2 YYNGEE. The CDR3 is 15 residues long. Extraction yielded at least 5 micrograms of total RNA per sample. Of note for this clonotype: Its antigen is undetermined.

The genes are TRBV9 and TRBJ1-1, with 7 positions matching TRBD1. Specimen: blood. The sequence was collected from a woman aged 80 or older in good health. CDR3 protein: CASVIRGRGGTEAFF. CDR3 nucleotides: TGTGCCAGCGTTATAAGGGGGCGCGGGGGCACTGAAGCTTTCTTT.